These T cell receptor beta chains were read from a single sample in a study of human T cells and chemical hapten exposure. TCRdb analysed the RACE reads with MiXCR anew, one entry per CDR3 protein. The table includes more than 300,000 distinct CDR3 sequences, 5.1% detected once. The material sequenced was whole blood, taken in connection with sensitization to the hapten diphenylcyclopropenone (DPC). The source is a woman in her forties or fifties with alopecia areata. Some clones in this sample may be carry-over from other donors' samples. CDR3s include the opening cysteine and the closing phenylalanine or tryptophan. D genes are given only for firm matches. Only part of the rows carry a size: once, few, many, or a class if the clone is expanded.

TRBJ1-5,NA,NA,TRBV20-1,TGCAGTGCTTCGAGCCCCGTCGGCAATCAGCCCCAGCATTTT,CSASSPVGNQPQHF
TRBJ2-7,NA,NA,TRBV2,TGTGCCAGCAGTGAAGCGCGGGGAGGTTCCTACGAGCAGTACTTC,CASSEARGGSYEQYF
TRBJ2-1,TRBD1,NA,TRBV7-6,TGTGCCAGCAGCACCAGGGGGCGGGCTGAGCAGTTCTTC,CASSTRGRAEQFF
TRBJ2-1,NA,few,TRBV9,TGTGCCAGCAGCCCCAGGGGACACTACAATGAGCAGTTCTTC,CASSPRGHYNEQFF
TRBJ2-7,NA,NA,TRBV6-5,TGTGCCAGCACTCCCGGGCTGAACTACGAGCAGTACTTC,CASTPGLNYEQYF
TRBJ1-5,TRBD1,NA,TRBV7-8,TGTGCCAGCAGCTCTCTCGACAGGGCACCCCAGCATTTT,CASSSLDRAPQHF
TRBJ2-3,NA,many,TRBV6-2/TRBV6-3,TGTGCCAGCAGTTCACAAACGGTGGCGGGGGCAAAAACAGATACGCAGTATTTT,CASSSQTVAGAKTDTQYF
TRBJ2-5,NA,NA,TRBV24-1,TGTGCCACCAGTCAACCCTCGGGGGTACAAGAGACCCAGTACTTC,CATSQPSGVQETQYF
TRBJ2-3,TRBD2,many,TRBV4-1,TGCGCCAGCAGCCAACTACTAGCGGGTAGAATAGATACGCAGTATTTT,CASSQLLAGRIDTQYF
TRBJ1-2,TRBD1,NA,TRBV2,TGTGCCAGCATAGGAGGGACAGGGGGCGTGTTTGGCTACACCTTC,CASIGGTGGVFGYTF
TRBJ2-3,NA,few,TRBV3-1,TGTGCCAGCAGCCCAGATCAGGTTCGGCCGGTCGGAGATACGCAGTATTTT,CASSPDQVRPVGDTQYF
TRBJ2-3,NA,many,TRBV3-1,TGTGCCAGCAGCCAGCCTACCACAGATACGCAGTATTTT,CASSQPTTDTQYF
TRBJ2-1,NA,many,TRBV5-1,TGCGCCAGCAGCTTGCAGCGCCCCTCCTACAATGAGCAGTTCTTC,CASSLQRPSYNEQFF
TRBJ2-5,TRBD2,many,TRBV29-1,TGCAGCGCCAAGCCGACTAGCGGGGCGGGGTCGGGTTTGGAGACCCAGTACTTC,CSAKPTSGAGSGLETQYF
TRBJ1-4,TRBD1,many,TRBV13,TGTGCCAGCAGCTCCGGGACAGGAGAAGAAAAACTGTTTTTT,CASSSGTGEEKLFF
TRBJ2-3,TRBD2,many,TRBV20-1,TGCAGTGCTAGCCCATCCCGACTAGCGGGGGATACAGATACGCAGTATTTT,CSASPSRLAGDTDTQYF
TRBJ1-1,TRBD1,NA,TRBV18,TGTGCCAGCTCACCAAAGGCAGGGGGCGTTGGGACTGAAGCTTTCTTT,CASSPKAGGVGTEAFF
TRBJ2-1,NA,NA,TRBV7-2,TGTGCCAGCAGCCTTCGGCGTAACAATGAGCAGTTCTTC,CASSLRRNNEQFF
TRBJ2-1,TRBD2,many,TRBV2,TGTGCCAGCAGTAGACTAGCGGACCTCTCCTACAATGAGCAGTTCTTC,CASSRLADLSYNEQFF
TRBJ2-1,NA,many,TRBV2,TGTGCCAGCAGTTCGGCGGGTGGCAATGAGCAGTTCTTC,CASSSAGGNEQFF
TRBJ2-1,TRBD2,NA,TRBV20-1,TGCAGTGCTAGTGGTCGGAGATCTCTAGCGGGGAAGGTGGATGAGCAGTTCTTC,CSASGRRSLAGKVDEQFF
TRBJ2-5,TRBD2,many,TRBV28,TGTGCCAGCAGTTCCGGGACTAGCGGGAGGGCCCTAGAGACCCAGTACTTC,CASSSGTSGRALETQYF
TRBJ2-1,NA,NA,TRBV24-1,TGTGCCACAGGGGACGGTCTATACAATGAGCAGTTCTTC,CATGDGLYNEQFF
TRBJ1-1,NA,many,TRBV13,TGTGCCAGCAGCCCGGAACCGACTGAAGCTTTCTTT,CASSPEPTEAFF
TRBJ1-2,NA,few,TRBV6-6,TGTGCCAGCAGTCCATTAGACCGGAACTATGGCTACACCTTC,CASSPLDRNYGYTF
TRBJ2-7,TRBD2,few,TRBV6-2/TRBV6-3,TGTGCCAGCAGTTACTCGAGCGGGAGAATGTACGAGCAGTACTTC,CASSYSSGRMYEQYF
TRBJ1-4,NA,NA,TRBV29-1,TGCAGCGTTGCGGGTCCGGAGACATCAGTTAATGAAAAACTGTTTTTT,CSVAGPETSVNEKLFF
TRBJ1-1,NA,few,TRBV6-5,TGTGCCAGCAGTGTGGGGGCGATGAACACTGAAGCTTTCTTT,CASSVGAMNTEAFF
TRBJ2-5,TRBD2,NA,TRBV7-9,TGTGCCAGCAGGGGGGTTGTAGCGGGAGGCCCGACTGAGACCCAGTACTTC,CASRGVVAGGPTETQYF
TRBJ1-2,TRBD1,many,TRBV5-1,TGTGCCAGCAGCTTAGGACAGGGGAACTATGGCTACACCTTC,CASSLGQGNYGYTF
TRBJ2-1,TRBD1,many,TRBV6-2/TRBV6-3,TGTGCCAGCAGACCTGGACAGGGTACCTACAATGAGCAGTTCTTC,CASRPGQGTYNEQFF
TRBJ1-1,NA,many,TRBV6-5,TGTGCCACCCACCCGACTCGGGGCGTTGTCGTTGAAGCTTTCTTT,CATHPTRGVVVEAFF
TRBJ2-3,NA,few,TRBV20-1,TGCAGTGCCCAAAGCGGGCTCACGATAGGAGATACGCAGTATTTT,CSAQSGLTIGDTQYF
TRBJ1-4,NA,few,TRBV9,TGTGCCAGCAGCTTCCGACAGTCAACTAATGAAAAACTGTTTTTT,CASSFRQSTNEKLFF
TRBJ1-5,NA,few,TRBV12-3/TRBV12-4,TGTGCCAGCAGTTTAGCGCTTGGGCAGCCCCAGCATTTT,CASSLALGQPQHF
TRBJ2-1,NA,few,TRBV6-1,TGTGCCAGCAGCCGGACAGAGCTCTTCGGTGATAGGCAGTTCTTC,CASSRTELFGDRQFF
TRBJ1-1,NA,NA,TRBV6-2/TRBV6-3,TGTGCCAGCAGTTACGAGAAGGGGGGCTTGAACACTGAAGCTTTCTTT,CASSYEKGGLNTEAFF
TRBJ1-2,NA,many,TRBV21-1,TGTGCCAGCAGCAATAATGGAAAGAACTATGGCTACACCTTC,CASSNNGKNYGYTF
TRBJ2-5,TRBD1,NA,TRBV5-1,TGCGCCAGCAGCTTAAGAACAGGGGACCAAGAGACCCAGTACTTC,CASSLRTGDQETQYF
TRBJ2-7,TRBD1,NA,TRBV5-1,TGCGCCAGCAGCTTTCGACAGGGGAGGCAGTACTTC,CASSFRQGRQYF
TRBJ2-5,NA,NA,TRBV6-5,TGTGCCAGCAGTTATGGGCAAGGACCGACAGAGACCCAGTACTTC,CASSYGQGPTETQYF
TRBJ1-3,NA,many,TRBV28,TGTGCCAGCAGCTCATTTATGGAACCCTCTGGAAACACCATATATTTT,CASSSFMEPSGNTIYF
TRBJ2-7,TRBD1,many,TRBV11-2,TGTGCCAGCAGCCCGAAAAAGGACAGGGGGCGGTACGAGCAGTACTTC,CASSPKKDRGRYEQYF
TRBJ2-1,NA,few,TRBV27,TGTGCCAGCAGTTTAACCCGGACTACATACAATGAGCAGTTCTTC,CASSLTRTTYNEQFF
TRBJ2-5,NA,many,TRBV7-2,TGTGCCAGCAGCTTAGAGGGGCCCAGGACCCAGTACTTC,CASSLEGPRTQYF
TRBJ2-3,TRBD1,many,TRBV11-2,TGTGCCAGCAGCTCCGGGACAGGGCCAGATACGCAGTATTTT,CASSSGTGPDTQYF
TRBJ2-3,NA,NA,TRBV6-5,TGTGCCAGCAGTTACTCGGCGGAGGCAGATACGCAGTATTTT,CASSYSAEADTQYF
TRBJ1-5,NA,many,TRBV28,TGTGCCAGCAATGCAGGCCATAGCAATCAGCCCCAGCATTTT,CASNAGHSNQPQHF
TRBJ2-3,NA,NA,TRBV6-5,TGTGCCAGTCTGATTCGGGCGGGGGCCACGGCAGATACGCAGTATTTT,CASLIRAGATADTQYF
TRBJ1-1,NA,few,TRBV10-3,TGTGCCATCAGAAACAGGGATACTGAAGCTTTCTTT,CAIRNRDTEAFF
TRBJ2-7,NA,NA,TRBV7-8,TGTGCCAGCAGCCCCGCTCCGGGGTACGAGCAGTACTTC,CASSPAPGYEQYF
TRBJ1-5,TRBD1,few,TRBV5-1,TGCGCCAGCAGCTTGGGGTCGCAGGGGGGTCAGCCCCAGCATTTT,CASSLGSQGGQPQHF
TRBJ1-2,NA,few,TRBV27,TGTGCCAGCAGTTTGGGGAGGGCTGAATATGGCTACACCTTC,CASSLGRAEYGYTF
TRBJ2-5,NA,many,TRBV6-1,TGTGCCAGCAGCATATTACAGACACAACAAGAGACCCAGTACTTC,CASSILQTQQETQYF
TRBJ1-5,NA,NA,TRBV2,TGTGCCAGCAGTGAAGCGACGTCGGCCCAGCATTTT,CASSEATSAQHF